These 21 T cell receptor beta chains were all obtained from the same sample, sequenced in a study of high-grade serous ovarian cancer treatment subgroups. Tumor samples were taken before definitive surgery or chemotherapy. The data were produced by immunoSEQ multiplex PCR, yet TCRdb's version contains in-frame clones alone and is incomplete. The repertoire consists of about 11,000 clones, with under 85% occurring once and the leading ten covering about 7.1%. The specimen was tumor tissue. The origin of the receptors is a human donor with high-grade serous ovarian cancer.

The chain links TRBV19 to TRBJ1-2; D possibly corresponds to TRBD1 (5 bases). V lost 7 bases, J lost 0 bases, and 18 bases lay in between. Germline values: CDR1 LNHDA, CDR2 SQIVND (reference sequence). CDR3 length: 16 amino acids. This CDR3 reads CASNPFPGRANYGYTF. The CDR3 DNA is TGTGCCAGTAACCCCTTCCCGGGACGGGCTAACTATGGCTACACCTTC.

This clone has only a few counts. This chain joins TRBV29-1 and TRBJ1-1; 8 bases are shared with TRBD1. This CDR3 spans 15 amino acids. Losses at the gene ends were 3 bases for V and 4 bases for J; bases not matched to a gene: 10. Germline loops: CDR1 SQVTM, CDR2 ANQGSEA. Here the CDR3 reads CSVEEQGVAVTEAFF. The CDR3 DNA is TGCAGCGTTGAGGAACAGGGGGTTGCAGTCACTGAAGCTTTCTTT.

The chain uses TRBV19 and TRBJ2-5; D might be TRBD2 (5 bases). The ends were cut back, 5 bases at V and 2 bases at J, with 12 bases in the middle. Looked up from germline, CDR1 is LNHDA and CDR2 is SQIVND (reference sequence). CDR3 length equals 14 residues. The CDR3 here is CASSPGVVQETQYF. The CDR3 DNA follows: TGTGCCAGTAGTCCCGGGGTGGTACAAGAGACCCAGTACTTC.

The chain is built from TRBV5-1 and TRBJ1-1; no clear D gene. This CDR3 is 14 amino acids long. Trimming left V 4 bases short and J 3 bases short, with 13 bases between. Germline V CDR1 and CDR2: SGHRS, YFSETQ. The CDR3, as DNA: TGCGCCAGCAGCCCATCGACGGATTACACTGAAGCTTTCTTT. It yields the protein CASSPSTDYTEAFF.

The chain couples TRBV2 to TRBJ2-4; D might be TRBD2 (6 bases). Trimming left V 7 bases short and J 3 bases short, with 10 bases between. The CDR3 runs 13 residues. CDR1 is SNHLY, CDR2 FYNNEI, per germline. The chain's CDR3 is CASIGRGKNIQYF. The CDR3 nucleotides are TGTGCCAGCATAGGGCGGGGCAAAAACATTCAGTACTTC.

The CDR3 protein is CASSRDSNQPQHF. The CDR3 region has the DNA TGCGCCAGCAGTAGGGATAGCAATCAGCCCCAGCATTTT. The gene calls are TRBV4-1 and TRBJ1-5, with no clear D. Germline values: CDR1 MGHRA, CDR2 YSYEKL. V was cut by 6 bases and J by 0 bases, with 6 bases left in between. The CDR3 is 13 amino acids.

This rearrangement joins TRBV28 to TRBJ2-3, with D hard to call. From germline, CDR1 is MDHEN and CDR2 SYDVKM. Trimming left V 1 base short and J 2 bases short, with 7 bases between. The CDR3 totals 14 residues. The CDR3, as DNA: TGTGCCAGCAGTTTATTCTCGACCACAGATACGCAGTATTTT. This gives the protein CASSLFSTTDTQYF.

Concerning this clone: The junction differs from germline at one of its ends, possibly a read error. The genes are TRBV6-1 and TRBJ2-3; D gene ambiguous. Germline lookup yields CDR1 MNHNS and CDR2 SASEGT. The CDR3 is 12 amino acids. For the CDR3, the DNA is TGTGCCAGCAGTGAAAGAGATCGAACGCAGTTTTTT. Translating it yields CASSERDRTQFF.

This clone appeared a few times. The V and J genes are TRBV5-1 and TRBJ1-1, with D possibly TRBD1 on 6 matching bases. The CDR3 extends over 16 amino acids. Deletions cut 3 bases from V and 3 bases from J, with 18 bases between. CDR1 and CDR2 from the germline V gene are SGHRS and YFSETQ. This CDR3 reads CASSSLRDIPYTEAFF. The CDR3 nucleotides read TGCGCCAGCAGCTCTCTCCGGGACATCCCTTACACTGAAGCTTTCTTT. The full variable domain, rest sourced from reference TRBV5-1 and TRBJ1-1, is KAGVTQTPRYLIKTRGQQVTLSCSPISGHRSVSWYQQTPGQGLQFLFEYFSETQRNKGNFPGRFSGRQFSNSRSEMNVSTLELGDSALYLCASSSLRDIPYTEAFFGQGTRLTVV.

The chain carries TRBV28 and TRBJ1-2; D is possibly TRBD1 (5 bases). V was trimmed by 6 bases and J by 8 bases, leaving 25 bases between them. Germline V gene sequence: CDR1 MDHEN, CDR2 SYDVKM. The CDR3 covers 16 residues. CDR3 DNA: TGTGCCAGCAGAAACCCTCGAGGGTGGGCAGGGCAAGGCTACACCTTC. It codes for CASRNPRGWAGQGYTF.

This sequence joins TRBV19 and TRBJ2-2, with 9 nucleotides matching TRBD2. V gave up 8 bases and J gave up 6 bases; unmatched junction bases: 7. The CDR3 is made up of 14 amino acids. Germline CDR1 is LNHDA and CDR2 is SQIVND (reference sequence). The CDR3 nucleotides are TGTGCCAGTGTATCTAGCGGGATGGCCGGGGAGCTGTTTTTT. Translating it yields CASVSSGMAGELFF.

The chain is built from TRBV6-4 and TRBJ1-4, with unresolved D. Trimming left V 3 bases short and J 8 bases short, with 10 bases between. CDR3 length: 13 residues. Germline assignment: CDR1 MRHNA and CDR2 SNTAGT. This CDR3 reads CASSEEAGEKLFF. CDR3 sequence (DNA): TGTGCCAGCAGTGAAGAGGCGGGAGAAAAACTGTTTTTT.

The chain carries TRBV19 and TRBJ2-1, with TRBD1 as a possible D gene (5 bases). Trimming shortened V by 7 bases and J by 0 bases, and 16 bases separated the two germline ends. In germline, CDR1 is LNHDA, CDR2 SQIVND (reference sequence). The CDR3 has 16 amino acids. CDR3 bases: TGTGCCAGTAAAGCCCAGGGTTTGAGCTCCTACAATGAGCAGTTCTTC. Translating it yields CASKAQGLSSYNEQFF.

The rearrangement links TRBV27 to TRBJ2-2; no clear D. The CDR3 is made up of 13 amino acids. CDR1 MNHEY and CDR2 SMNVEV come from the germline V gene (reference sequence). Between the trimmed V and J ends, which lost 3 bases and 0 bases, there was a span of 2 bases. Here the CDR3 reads CASSFSNTGELFF. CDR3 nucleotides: TGTGCCAGCAGTTTTTCGAACACCGGGGAGCTGTTTTTT.

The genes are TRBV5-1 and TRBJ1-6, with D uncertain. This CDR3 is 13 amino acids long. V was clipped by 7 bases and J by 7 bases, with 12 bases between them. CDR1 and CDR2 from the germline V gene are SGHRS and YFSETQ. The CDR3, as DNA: TGCGCCAGCGGCGGGGATGTGAATTCACCCCTCCACTTT. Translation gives CASGGDVNSPLHF.

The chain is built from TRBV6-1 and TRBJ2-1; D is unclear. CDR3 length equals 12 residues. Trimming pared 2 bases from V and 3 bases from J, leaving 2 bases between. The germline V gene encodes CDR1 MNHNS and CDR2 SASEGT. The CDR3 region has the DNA TGTGCCAGCAGTGAATTCTACAATGAGCAGTTCTTC. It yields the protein CASSEFYNEQFF.

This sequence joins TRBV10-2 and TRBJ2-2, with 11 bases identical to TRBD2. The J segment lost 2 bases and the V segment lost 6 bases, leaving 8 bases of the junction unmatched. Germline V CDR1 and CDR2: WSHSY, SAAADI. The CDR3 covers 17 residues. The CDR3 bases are TGCGCCAGCAGCGCTTATCTAGCGGGAGGTAACACCGGGGAGCTGTTTTTT. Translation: CASSAYLAGGNTGELFF.

CDR3 coding DNA: TGCGCCAGCAGCCAAGATTTGTTGGGAGAGACCCAGTACTTC. This translates into CASSQDLLGETQYF. The rearrangement joins TRBV4-1 to TRBJ2-5; D unclear. Germline lookup yields CDR1 MGHRA and CDR2 YSYEKL. This CDR3 comprises 14 residues. Deletions cut 0 bases from V and 4 bases from J, with 9 bases between.

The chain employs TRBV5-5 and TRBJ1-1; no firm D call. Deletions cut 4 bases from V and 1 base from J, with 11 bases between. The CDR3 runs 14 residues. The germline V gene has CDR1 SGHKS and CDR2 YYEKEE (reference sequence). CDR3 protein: CASSAGRSNTEAFF. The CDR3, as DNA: TGTGCCAGCAGCGCGGGCAGATCGAACACTGAAGCTTTCTTT. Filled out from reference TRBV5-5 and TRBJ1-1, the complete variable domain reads DAGVTQSPTHLIKTRGQQVTLRCSPISGHKSVSWYQQVLGQGPQFIFQYYEKEERGRGNFPDRFSARQFPNYSSELNVNALLLGDSALYLCASSAGRSNTEAFFGQGTRLTVV.

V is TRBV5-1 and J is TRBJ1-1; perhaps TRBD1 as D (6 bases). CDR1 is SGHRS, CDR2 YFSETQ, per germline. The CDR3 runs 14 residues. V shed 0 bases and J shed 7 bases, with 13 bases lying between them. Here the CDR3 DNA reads TGCGCCAGCAGCTTGGACAGGGCTTTGGATGAAGCTTTCTTT. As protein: CASSLDRALDEAFF. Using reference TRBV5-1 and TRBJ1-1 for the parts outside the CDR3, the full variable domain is KAGVTQTPRYLIKTRGQQVTLSCSPISGHRSVSWYQQTPGQGLQFLFEYFSETQRNKGNFPGRFSGRQFSNSRSEMNVSTLELGDSALYLCASSLDRALDEAFFGQGTRLTVV.

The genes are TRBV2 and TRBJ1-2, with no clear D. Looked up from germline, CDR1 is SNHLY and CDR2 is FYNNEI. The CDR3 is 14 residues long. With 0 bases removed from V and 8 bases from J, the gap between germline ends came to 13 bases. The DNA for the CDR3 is TGTGCCAGCAGTGAAGCCTCGCGACATGGAGGCTACACCTTC. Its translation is CASSEASRHGGYTF.